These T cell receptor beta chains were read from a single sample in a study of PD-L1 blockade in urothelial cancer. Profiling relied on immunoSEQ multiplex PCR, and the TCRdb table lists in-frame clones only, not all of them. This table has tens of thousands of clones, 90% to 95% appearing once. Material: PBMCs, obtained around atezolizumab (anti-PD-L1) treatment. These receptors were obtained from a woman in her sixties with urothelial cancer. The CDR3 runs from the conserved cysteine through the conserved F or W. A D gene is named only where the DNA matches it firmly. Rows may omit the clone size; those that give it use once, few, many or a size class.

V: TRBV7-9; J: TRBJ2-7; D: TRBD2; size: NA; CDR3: CASSETSGRPEQYF; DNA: TGTGCCAGCAGCGAGACTAGCGGGAGGCCTGAGCAGTACTTC
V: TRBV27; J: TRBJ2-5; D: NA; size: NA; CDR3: CASSSPGRGPQETQYF; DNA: TGTGCCAGCAGTTCGCCTGGGCGGGGACCCCAAGAGACCCAGTACTTC
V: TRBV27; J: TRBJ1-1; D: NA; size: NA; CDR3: CASSLYGNTEAFF; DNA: TGTGCCAGCAGTTTATACGGGAACACTGAAGCTTTCTTT
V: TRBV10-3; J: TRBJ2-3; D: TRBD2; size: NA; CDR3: CAISESVLAGGGTDTQYF; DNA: TGTGCCATCAGTGAGTCTGTACTAGCGGGAGGCGGCACAGATACGCAGTATTTT
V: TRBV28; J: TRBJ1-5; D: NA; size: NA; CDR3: CASIPTGLGNQPQHF; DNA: TGTGCCAGCATCCCCACAGGTCTCGGGAATCAGCCCCAGCATTTT
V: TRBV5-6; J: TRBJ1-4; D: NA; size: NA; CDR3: CASSHRRGNSEKLFF; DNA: TGTGCCAGCAGCCACCGACGGGGGAACTCTGAAAAACTGTTTTTT
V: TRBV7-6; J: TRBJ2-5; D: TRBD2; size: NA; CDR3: CASSPGTSGAYQETQYF; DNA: TGTGCCAGCAGTCCCGGGACTAGCGGAGCGTACCAAGAGACCCAGTACTTC
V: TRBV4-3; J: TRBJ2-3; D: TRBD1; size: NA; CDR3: CASSQVSIRDSGTDTQYF; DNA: TGCGCCAGCAGCCAGGTTAGCATCCGGGACAGTGGCACAGATACGCAGTATTTT
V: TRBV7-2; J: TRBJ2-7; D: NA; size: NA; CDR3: CASSSYGGYEQYF; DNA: TGTGCCAGCAGCTCGTATGGAGGGTACGAGCAGTACTTC
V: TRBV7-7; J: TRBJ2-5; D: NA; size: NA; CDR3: CASSFPGEEKTQYF; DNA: TGTGCCAGCAGCTTCCCCGGGGAGGAAAAGACCCAGTACTTC
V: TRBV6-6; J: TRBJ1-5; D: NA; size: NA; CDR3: CASSYSTGNSNQPQHF; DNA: TGTGCCAGCAGTTACTCGACAGGTAATAGCAATCAGCCCCAGCATTTT
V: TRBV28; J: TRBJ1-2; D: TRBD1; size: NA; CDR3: CASTAQDRGPHGYTF; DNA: TGTGCCAGCACCGCCCAGGACAGGGGACCCCATGGCTACACCTTC
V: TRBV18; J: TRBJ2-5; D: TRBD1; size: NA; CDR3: CASSPLDRVLQETQYF; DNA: TGTGCCAGCTCACCCCTGGACAGGGTTCTCCAAGAGACCCAGTACTTC
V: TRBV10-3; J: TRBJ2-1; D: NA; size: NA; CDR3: CAISAVQGGYNEQFF; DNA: TGTGCCATCAGTGCGGTGCAGGGAGGTTACAATGAGCAGTTCTTC
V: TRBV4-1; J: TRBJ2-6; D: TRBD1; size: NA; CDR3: CASSQAVIGTEVSGANVLTF; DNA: TGCGCCAGCAGCCAAGCGGTAATCGGGACAGAGGTCTCTGGGGCCAACGTCCTGACTTTC
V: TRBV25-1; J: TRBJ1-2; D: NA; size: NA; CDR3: CASSDGGFLGYTF; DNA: TGTGCCAGCAGTGATGGAGGTTTTTTGGGCTACACCTTC
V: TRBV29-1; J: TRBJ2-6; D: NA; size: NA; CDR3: CSVEDRGWAGANVLTF; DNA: TGCAGCGTTGAAGATAGGGGTTGGGCCGGGGCCAACGTCCTGACTTTC
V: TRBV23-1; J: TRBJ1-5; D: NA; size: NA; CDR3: CASSRAPTNSNQPQHF; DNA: TGCGCCAGCAGTCGTGCCCCCACAAATAGCAATCAGCCCCAGCATTTT
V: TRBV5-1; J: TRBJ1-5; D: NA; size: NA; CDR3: CASSLTQGGQPQHF; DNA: TGCGCCAGCAGCTTGACTCAGGGAGGCCAGCCCCAGCATTTT
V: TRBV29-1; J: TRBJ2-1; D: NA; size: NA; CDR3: CSVDHGKQFF; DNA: TGCAGCGTTGATCACGGGAAGCAGTTCTTC
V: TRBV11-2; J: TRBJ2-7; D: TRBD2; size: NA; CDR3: CASSLTSGSYEQYF; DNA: TGTGCCAGCAGCCTGACTAGCGGCTCCTACGAGCAGTACTTC
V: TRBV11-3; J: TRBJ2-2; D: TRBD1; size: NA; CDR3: CASSLYSGQGADTGELFF; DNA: TGTGCCAGCAGCTTATATTCCGGGCAGGGGGCCGACACCGGGGAGCTGTTTTTT
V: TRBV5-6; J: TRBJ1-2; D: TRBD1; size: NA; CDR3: CASLGQGAYGYTF; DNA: TGTGCCAGCCTCGGACAGGGGGCATACGGCTACACCTTC
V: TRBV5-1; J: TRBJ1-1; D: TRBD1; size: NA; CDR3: CASSLAGPTGTEAFF; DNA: TGCGCCAGCAGCTTGGCCGGCCCGACAGGGACTGAAGCTTTCTTT
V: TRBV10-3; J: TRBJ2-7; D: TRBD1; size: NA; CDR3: CAISGVDRGEQYF; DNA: TGTGCCATCAGTGGAGTTGACAGGGGCGAGCAGTACTTC
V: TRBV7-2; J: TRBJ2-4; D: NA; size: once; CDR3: CASSLEAVHRVSKNIQYF; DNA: TGTGCCAGCAGCTTAGAGGCTGTGCACAGGGTAAGCAAAAACATTCAGTACTTC
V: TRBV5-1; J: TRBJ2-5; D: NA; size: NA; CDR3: CASSIEGLGETQYF; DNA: TGCGCCAGCAGCATCGAGGGATTGGGGGAGACCCAGTACTTC
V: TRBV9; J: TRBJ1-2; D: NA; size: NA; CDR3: CASSATDKFYGYTF; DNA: TGTGCCAGCAGCGCGACGGACAAGTTTTATGGCTACACCTTC
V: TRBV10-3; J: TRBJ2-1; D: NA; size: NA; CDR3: CAIGGGADNEQFF; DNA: TGTGCCATCGGGGGCGGAGCTGACAATGAGCAGTTCTTC
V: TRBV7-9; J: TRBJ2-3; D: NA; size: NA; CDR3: CASSNSGGVFDTQYF; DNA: TGTGCCAGCAGCAACAGCGGTGGGGTTTTCGATACGCAGTATTTT
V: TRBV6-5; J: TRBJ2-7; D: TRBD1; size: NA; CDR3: CASSYSRGIYEQYF; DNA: TGTGCCAGCAGTTACTCCAGGGGGATCTACGAGCAGTACTTC
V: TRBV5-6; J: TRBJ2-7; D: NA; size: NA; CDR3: CASSLFTTEWDEQYF; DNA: TGTGCCAGCAGCTTGTTTACCACGGAGTGGGACGAGCAGTACTTC
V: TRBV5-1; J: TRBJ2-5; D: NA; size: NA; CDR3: CASSFDRGTAPQETQYF; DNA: TGCGCCAGCAGCTTCGATCGGGGGACAGCCCCGCAAGAGACCCAGTACTTC
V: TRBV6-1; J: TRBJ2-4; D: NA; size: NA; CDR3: CASSEALQGRIAKNIQYF; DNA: TGTGCCAGCAGTGAAGCCTTACAGGGACGAATAGCCAAAAACATTCAGTACTTC
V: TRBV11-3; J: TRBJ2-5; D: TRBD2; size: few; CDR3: CASSLGTSDQETQYF; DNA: TGTGCCAGCAGCTTAGGGACTAGCGACCAAGAGACCCAGTACTTC
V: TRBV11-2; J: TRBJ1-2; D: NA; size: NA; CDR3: CASSLNRRYGYTF; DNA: TGTGCCAGCAGCTTGAACAGGCGATATGGCTACACCTTC
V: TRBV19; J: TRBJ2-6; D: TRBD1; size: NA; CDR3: CASSKDRGAGANVLTF; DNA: TGTGCCAGTAGTAAGGACAGGGGGGCTGGGGCCAACGTCCTGACTTTC
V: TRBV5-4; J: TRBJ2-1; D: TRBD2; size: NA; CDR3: CASSPGTSRGGYNEQFF; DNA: TGTGCCAGCAGTCCCGGGACTAGTCGGGGCGGATACAATGAGCAGTTCTTC
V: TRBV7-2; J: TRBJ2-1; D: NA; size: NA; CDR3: CASSLVPGEGEQFF; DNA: TGTGCCAGCAGCTTAGTGCCAGGGGAGGGTGAGCAGTTCTTC
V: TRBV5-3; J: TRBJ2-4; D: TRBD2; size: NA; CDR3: CARTPVGLAGGPGKNIQYF; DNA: TGTGCCAGAACCCCGGTAGGACTAGCGGGAGGGCCGGGCAAAAACATTCAGTACTTC
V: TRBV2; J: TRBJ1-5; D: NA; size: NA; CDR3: CASSDRLYSNQPQHF; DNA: TGTGCCAGCAGTGATAGACTGTATAGCAATCAGCCCCAGCATTTT